This TCR beta chain was retrieved from a study of blood T cell repertoires in COVID-19. TCRdb's copy holds only in-frame clones and misses some; the assay was immunoSEQ multiplex PCR. The sample has 400,000 to 550,000 clones; about 89% are singletons. This CDR3 contains 14 residues. The chain is built from TRBV21-1 and TRBJ1-3. TRBV21-1 is marked as a pseudogene. The sequenced sample was peripheral blood. The source of this sequence is a woman aged 25 to 39 with acute or convalescent COVID-19. The CDR3 nucleotides are TGTGCCAGCAGCATTCGTCCTAAGGGAAACACCATATATTTT. Translation: CASSIRPKGNTIYF.